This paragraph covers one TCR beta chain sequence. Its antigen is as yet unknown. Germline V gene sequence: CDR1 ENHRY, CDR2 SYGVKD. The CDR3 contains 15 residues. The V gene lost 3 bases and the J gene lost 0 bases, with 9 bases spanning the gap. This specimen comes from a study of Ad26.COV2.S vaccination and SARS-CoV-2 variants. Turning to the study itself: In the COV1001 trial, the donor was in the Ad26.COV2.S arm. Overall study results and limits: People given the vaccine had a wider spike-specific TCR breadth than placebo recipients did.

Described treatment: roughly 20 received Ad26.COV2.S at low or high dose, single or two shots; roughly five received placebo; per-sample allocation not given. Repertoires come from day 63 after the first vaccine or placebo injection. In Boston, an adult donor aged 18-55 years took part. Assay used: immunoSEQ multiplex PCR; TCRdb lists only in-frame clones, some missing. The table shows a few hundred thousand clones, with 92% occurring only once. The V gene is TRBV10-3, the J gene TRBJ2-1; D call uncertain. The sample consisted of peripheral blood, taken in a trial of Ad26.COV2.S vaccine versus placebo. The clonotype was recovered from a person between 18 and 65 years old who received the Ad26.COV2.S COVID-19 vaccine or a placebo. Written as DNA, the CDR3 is TGTGCCATCAGTGACCAGTCGAGCTCCTACAATGAGCAGTTCTTC. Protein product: CAISDQSSSYNEQFF.